This T cell receptor (beta chain) was documented in a study of OX40 agonist ivuxolimab in advanced cancers. Here immunoSEQ multiplex PCR was the method, and the copy in TCRdb shows in-frame clones only, minus some. This table has fewer than 65,000 clones, about 87% appearing once. People who had autoimmune disease history or systemic immunosuppression were excluded. Relative to its sample, this clone is medium-sized. Deletions cut 3 bases from V and 3 bases from J, with 13 bases between. Per germline, CDR1 SGHRS and CDR2 YFSETQ. The CDR3 length is 14 residues. The chain combines TRBV5-1 with TRBJ2-7, with a weak D call TRBD1 (5 bases). Sample: CD4+ or CD8+ T cells sorted from blood, taken in a trial of the OX40 agonist ivuxolimab. The receptor was isolated from an adult with an advanced solid tumor such as melanoma, head and neck, liver or kidney cancer. The CDR3 here is CASSSDNLVYEQYF. CDR3 DNA: TGCGCCAGCAGCTCGGACAACCTCGTCTACGAGCAGTACTTC.